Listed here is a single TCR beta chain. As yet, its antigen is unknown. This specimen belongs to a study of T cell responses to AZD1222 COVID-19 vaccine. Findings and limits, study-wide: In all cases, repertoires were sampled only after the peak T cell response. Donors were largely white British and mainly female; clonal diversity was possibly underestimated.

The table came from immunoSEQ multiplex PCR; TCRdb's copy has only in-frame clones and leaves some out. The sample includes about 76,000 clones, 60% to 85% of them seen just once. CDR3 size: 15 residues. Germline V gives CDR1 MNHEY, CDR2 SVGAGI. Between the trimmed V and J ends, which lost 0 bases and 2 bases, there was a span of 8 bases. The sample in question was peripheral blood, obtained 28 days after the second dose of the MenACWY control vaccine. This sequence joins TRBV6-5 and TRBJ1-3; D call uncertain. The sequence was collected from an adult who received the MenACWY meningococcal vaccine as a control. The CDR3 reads CASSYSLQTGNTIYF. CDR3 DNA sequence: TGTGCCAGCAGTTACTCCTTACAGACTGGAAACACCATATATTTT.